This T cell receptor beta chain appears in the sequencing data of a study of identical twins. Study observations and caveats: Zero-insertion analyses were open to partial confounding by invariant MAIT and iNKT cells.

After removal of 2 bases from V and 7 bases from J, the junction contained 8 bases not matched to a gene. CDR1 and CDR2 from the germline V gene are MNHEY and SVGEGT. This CDR3 is built from 15 residues. All donors comprised healthy Caucasians. It was template switching that added a universal primer site, and there were unique molecular identifiers on the cDNA. TCRdb processed the 5' RACE reads anew with MiXCR; each CDR3 protein has one entry. The table includes some 710,000 distinct CDR3 sequences, 5.5% to 6.5% detected once. This clonotype was detected many times. Its antigen is currently unknown. Sequencing was done on a sample of naive T cells sorted from blood. V gene TRBV6-2 or TRBV6-3 combines with J gene TRBJ2-4, with TRBD2 identical over 7 bases. The origin of this receptor is a man between 18 and 29 years old in good health. The CDR3 spells CASSYTEKGGNIQYF. CDR3 DNA sequence: TGTGCCAGCAGTTACACCGAAAAGGGAGGGAACATTCAGTACTTC.